This TCR beta chain is drawn from a study of blood T cell repertoires in COVID-19. Study-level background: T cells, B-cell-depleted T cells, or PBMCs provided the cDNA or gDNA that served as material.

Assay used: immunoSEQ multiplex PCR; TCRdb lists only in-frame clones, some missing. The profile shows some 490,000 clones, roughly nine tenths of them singletons. This CDR3 is built from 13 residues. The ends lost 11 bases at V and 0 bases at J; junction bases unmatched: 6. The germline V gene encodes CDR1 SNHLY and CDR2 FYNNEI. Participant ages covered 18 to 89 years across 20 to 30 US areas. Categorization into cohorts depended on clinical history that participants reported. Symptom resolution, clearance, or two negative PCRs marked donors in Cohort 3 as recovered. The sample comprised PBMCs or T cells enriched from blood (not recorded which). This chain joins TRBV2 and TRBJ1-1; 7 bases match TRBD1. The clonotype originates from a woman aged 55-70 years who had recovered from COVID-19. CDR3 bases: TGTGCCTCCCAGGGGGAGGTGAACACTGAAGCTTTCTTT. Protein: CASQGEVNTEAFF. The whole variable domain, filled in from reference TRBV2 and TRBJ1-1, reads EPEVTQTPSHQVTQMGQEVILRCVPISNHLYFYWYRQILGQKVEFLVSFYNNEISEKSEIFDDQFSVERPDGSNFTLKIRSTKLEDSAMYFCASQGEVNTEAFFGQGTRLTVV.